Listed below are T cell receptor beta chains from one sample, sequenced in a study of shared clonotypes between healthy human individuals. The table came from immunoSEQ multiplex PCR; TCRdb's copy has only in-frame clones and leaves some out. The profile shows around 480,000 clones, almost 80% of them singletons. The specimen sequenced was PBMCs. The source of these receptors is a woman between 40 and 55 years old in good health. Some clones in this sample may be carry-over from other donors' samples. Both conserved end residues are part of each CDR3. Fields, in order: clone size, D gene, V gene, J gene, CDR3 length, CDR3 protein, CDR3 DNA. A D gene is named only where the DNA matches it firmly. Rows may omit the clone size; those that give it use once, few, many or a size class.

-	-	TRBV27	TRBJ2-7	16	CASSFPPSAYSYEQYF	TGTGCCAGCAGTTTCCCACCATCTGCGTACTCCTACGAGCAGTACTTC
-	TRBD1	TRBV5-5	TRBJ2-7	14	CASSLVGQSYEQYF	TGTGCCAGCAGCTTGGTGGGACAGTCCTACGAGCAGTACTTC
-	-	TRBV19	TRBJ2-5	16	CASRRAADLPQETQYF	TGTGCCAGTAGACGTGCGGCCGACCTACCCCAAGAGACCCAGTACTTC
once	-	TRBV28	TRBJ2-7	15	CASSFSGRRSYEQYF	TGTGCCAGCAGTTTCTCGGGACGCCGGTCCTACGAGCAGTACTTC
-	-	TRBV10-2	TRBJ1-5	15	CASCPGVSGNQPQHF	TGCGCCAGCTGTCCCGGCGTCAGCGGCAATCAGCCCCAGCATTTT
-	-	TRBV30	TRBJ2-1	15	CAWSRGLSSYNEQFF	TGTGCCTGGAGCCGGGGACTGTCCTCCTACAATGAGCAGTTCTTC
-	-	TRBV6-5	TRBJ2-6	15	CASSSRLGGANVLTF	TGTGCCAGCAGTTCACGCCTGGGCGGGGCCAACGTCCTGACTTTC
-	-	TRBV28	TRBJ2-1	14	CASRSLDLASEQFF	TGTGCCAGCAGGTCCCTTGATCTTGCAAGTGAGCAGTTCTTC
-	TRBD2	TRBV19	TRBJ2-2	17	CASSFQTGTSLRGELFF	TGTGCCAGTAGTTTTCAGACCGGGACTAGTTTACGCGGGGAGCTGTTTTTT
few	-	TRBV5-4	TRBJ2-3	11	CASSLLDTQYF	TGTGCCAGCAGCTTGTTAGATACGCAGTATTTT
-	-	TRBV7-2	TRBJ1-2	12	CASSLHRDGYTF	TGTGCCAGCAGCTTACACAGGGACGGCTACACCTTC
many	TRBD1	TRBV11-2	TRBJ2-1	16	CASSLRFGDRRNEQFF	TGTGCCAGCAGCTTAAGGTTTGGGGACAGGAGGAATGAGCAGTTCTTC
-	TRBD2	TRBV2	TRBJ2-5	13	CASSASGTMAQYF	TGTGCCAGCAGTGCGTCGGGGACTATGGCCCAGTACTTC
once	TRBD1	TRBV5-1	TRBJ1-5	14	CASSPDRVDQPQHF	TGCGCCAGCAGCCCAGACAGGGTGGATCAGCCCCAGCATTTT
-	TRBD2	TRBV30	TRBJ2-7	14	CAWSTSGRFYEQYF	TGTGCCTGGAGCACCAGCGGGAGATTCTACGAGCAGTACTTC
-	TRBD2	TRBV7-3	TRBJ2-5	16	CASSLRASGRSETQYF	TGTGCCAGCAGCTTACGGGCTAGCGGGAGATCTGAGACCCAGTACTTC
-	TRBD2	TRBV4-1	TRBJ2-3	15	CASVQAGVGTDTQYF	TGCGCCAGCGTGCAGGCGGGAGTTGGCACAGATACGCAGTATTTT
-	-	TRBV7-3	TRBJ2-1	11	CASSEGLGQFF	TGTGCCAGCAGCGAGGGGTTAGGGCAGTTCTTC
-	-	TRBV6-1	TRBJ1-4	14	CASSEIRGNEKLFF	TGTGCCAGCAGTGAAATAAGGGGGAATGAAAAACTGTTTTTT
-	-	TRBV6-5	TRBJ2-2	16	CASSYGAGDLAGELFF	TGTGCCAGCAGTTACGGGGCAGGAGATCTAGCCGGGGAGCTGTTTTTT
-	-	TRBV29-1	TRBJ1-2	13	CSVEGQGPYGYTF	TGCAGCGTTGAGGGGCAGGGCCCCTATGGCTACACCTTC
once	TRBD2	TRBV18	TRBJ2-3	19	CASSPRLAGGPWATDTQYF	TGTGCCAGCTCACCCCGACTAGCGGGAGGGCCCTGGGCCACAGATACGCAGTATTTT
-	-	TRBV5-1	TRBJ2-7	15	CASSLVEGPNYEQYF	TGCGCCAGCAGCTTGGTAGAGGGGCCCAACTACGAGCAGTACTTC
-	-	TRBV28	TRBJ2-3	16	CASSLQGGGPTDTQYF	TGTGCCAGCAGTTTACAGGGGGGGGGACCAACAGATACGCAGTATTTT
-	-	TRBV4-1	TRBJ2-7	16	CASSQVAGQDTHEQYF	TGCGCCAGCAGCCAAGTGGCAGGCCAGGATACTCACGAGCAGTACTTC
-	-	TRBV5-4	TRBJ1-1	13	CASSLSVNTEAFF	TGTGCCAGCAGCTTGTCAGTGAACACTGAAGCTTTCTTT
-	TRBD1	TRBV29-1	TRBJ1-2	13	CSGGDRGLDGYTF	TGCAGCGGTGGGGACAGGGGGCTAGATGGCTACACCTTC